This T cell receptor (beta chain) comes out of a study of monozygotic twins with inflammatory bowel disease. With eight separate reactions per sample, the authors made cDNA. Molecular identifiers with 6-nucleotide sample barcodes were added during cDNA synthesis via template switching. TCRalpha and TCRbeta cDNA was put through two nested PCRs of roughly 17 and 9 cycles. TCRdb reprocessed the 5' RACE reads and stores each CDR3 protein as one record, lacking DNA. The sample table includes hundreds of thousands of distinct CDR3 sequences. Germline V gives CDR1 LGHDT, CDR2 YNNKEL (reference sequence). This CDR3 is 13 amino acids long. Blood (approximately 2.5 ml) was collected from every donor individually.

This clonotype originated in a human donor with ulcerative colitis or Crohn's disease, or a healthy co-twin of an affected twin (not recorded which). The sequenced sample was blood. This sequence joins TRBV3-1 and TRBJ1-1; TCRdb lists TRBD1, though no DNA is available to test this call. The CDR3 is CASRSQGRTEAFF.